This T cell receptor (beta chain) was recorded in a study of T cell changes during pregnancy in multiple sclerosis (dated by TCRdb to between 2019 and 2020). Background for the entire study: In women with multiple sclerosis, the researchers looked at how the T cell repertoire shifted as pregnancy progressed.

The library was produced with the immunoSEQ multiplex PCR assay. What TCRdb holds here is the immuneACCESS table cut down to in-frame rearrangements. Part of the clones is not present; checked against another copy, under half of the missing clones reflect an unresolved V gene, and the others are unexplained. The sample table lists 64,000 or so clones, around 96% of them with a count of one. The ten top clones hold approximately 2.5% of the sample. From its cysteine to its phenylalanine, the CDR3 spans 16 amino acids. The read is trimmed to its CDR3 DNA, 48 bases read in frame from base 1. V is cut back by 5 bases and J by 7 bases, with 11 bases in the junction unmatched. Per the germline V gene, MDHEN is the CDR1 and SYDVKM is the CDR2. As to this clone: Its specific antigen is unknown. Base qualities were left out, and no much larger clone turns up one base away.

The material was CD8+ T cells from peripheral blood mononuclear cells, obtained after pregnancy. The chain was built from TRBV28 and TRBJ2-2, with 9 middle bases fitting TRBD1. The TCR originated in a female donor with multiple sclerosis, enrolled in a pregnancy study. In nucleotide form, the sequence is TGTGCCAGCAGTCTAGGGACAGGGTGGTTTAACGGGGAGCTGTTTTTT. This sequence encodes CASSLGTGWFNGELFF. The entire variable domain, with the stretches around the CDR3 drawn from the reference TRBV28 and TRBJ2-2 proteins, is DVKVTQSSRYLVKRTGEKVFLECVQDMDHENMFWYRQDPGLGLRLIYFSYDVKMKEKGDIPEGYSVSREKKERFSLILESASTNQTSMYLCASSLGTGWFNGELFFGEGSRLTVL.